The subject of this entry is one T cell receptor (beta chain). Its target is unknown. This sample was included in a study of cytomegalovirus exposure and HLA in healthy donors. Study-wide background: The Caucasian-associated ancestry cluster held around 81% of approximately 400 genotyped donors. Overall study results and limits: A few of the chains that were CMV-associated were confirmed in vitro to be specific for CMV antigens.

The PCR made use of 60 Vbeta and 13 Jbeta primers. TCRdb's copy holds only in-frame clones and misses some; the assay was immunoSEQ multiplex PCR. The repertoire holds roughly 150,000 clones, with about 80% as singletons. V was clipped by 3 bases and J by 11 bases, with 10 bases between them. CDR1 and CDR2 (germline): KGHSH, LQKENI. The CDR3 runs 11 residues. Sequenced input: PBMCs. This clonotype originated in a man aged 35 to 55 in good health and CMV-seronegative. V usage is TRBV18 and J usage is TRBJ1-1; D unclear. CDR3 in amino acids: CASSPGGIAFF. Written as DNA, the CDR3 is TGTGCCAGCTCACCTGGCGGGATCGCTTTCTTT.